This TCR beta chain was obtained from a study of cytomegalovirus exposure and HLA in healthy donors. Points from the study as a whole: Clusters of TCRs from the first cohort tended to co-occur in the 120 or so validation repertoires (as a later analysis found). Usually a TCR sequence was rare, but some public TCRs were found in many donors. Listed as cytomegalovirus-associated were 150 or so TCR beta chains.

This clone was observed once. Its specificity is not known. Profiling relied on immunoSEQ multiplex PCR, and the TCRdb table lists in-frame clones only, not all of them. Here the sample spans some 79,000 clones, over 90% being singletons. The TCR comes from a woman in her late teens or twenties in good health and CMV-seropositive. Sequences were obtained from PBMCs.

CDR3 in amino acids: CASSLGGLAISNEQFF. Written as DNA, the CDR3 is TGTGCCAGCAGCTTAGGGGGACTAGCCATATCCAATGAGCAGTTCTTC. The genes are TRBV7-2 and TRBJ2-1; 9 bases agree with TRBD2. V was pared by 1 base and J by 6 bases, with 7 bases of the junction left unmatched. Germline values: CDR1 SGHTA, CDR2 FQGNSA. The CDR3 covers 16 residues.